This passage covers 12 T cell receptor beta chains from one sample sequenced in a study of early T cells in non-severe SARS-CoV-2 infection. Each CDR3 protein gets one entry after TCRdb re-called the 5' RACE reads with MiXCR. The repertoire includes about 61,000 distinct CDR3 sequences, about 12% of them detected once, and approximately 1.1% sits in the top ten. Sequenced material: whole blood, taken at baseline. These receptors all stem from an adult who was a healthcare worker with PCR-confirmed SARS-CoV-2 infection or an uninfected control (not recorded which). The donor label of this sample is uncertain.

Many counts were recorded for this clonotype. The chain uses TRBV11-2 and TRBJ1-6; D remains unclear. Between the trimmed V and J ends, which lost 2 bases and 4 bases, there was a span of 6 bases. Germline CDR1 SGHAT, CDR2 FQNNGV. This CDR3 contains 14 residues. The CDR3 loop reads CASSLFQYNSPLHF. Here the CDR3 DNA reads TGTGCCAGCAGCTTATTTCAGTATAATTCACCCCTCCACTTT.

This sequence joins TRBV3-1 and TRBJ1-1; D may be TRBD1 (6 bases). Looked up from germline, CDR1 is LGHDT and CDR2 is YNNKEL (reference sequence). Trimming shortened V by 1 base and J by 0 bases, and 12 bases separated the two germline ends. The CDR3 runs to 16 residues. Here the CDR3 reads CASSQGEGGMNTEAFF. CDR3 nucleotides: TGTGCCAGCAGCCAAGGCGAAGGGGGAATGAACACTGAAGCTTTCTTT.

This clonotype has ten or more counts. The V and J genes are TRBV7-2 and TRBJ1-2, with TRBD1 identical over 8 bases. The CDR3 runs to 15 residues. CDR1 is SGHTA and CDR2 is FQGNSA in the germline V gene. Unmatched junction bases numbered 5, after V lost 2 bases and J lost 3 bases. The CDR3 spells CASSLPRQGYYGYTF. The CDR3 coding sequence is TGTGCCAGCAGCTTACCCAGACAGGGGTACTATGGCTACACCTTC.

There are a few counts of this clonotype. The chain's CDR3 is CASSQDWGPTTEAFF. The CDR3, as DNA: TGTGCCAGCAGCCAAGATTGGGGACCGACCACTGAAGCTTTCTTT. V and J are TRBV14 and TRBJ1-1, with D perhaps TRBD1 (5 bases). CDR3 length: 15 residues. Looked up from germline, CDR1 is SGHDN and CDR2 is FVKESK. V lost 0 bases, J lost 4 bases, and 12 bases lay in between.

The chain uses TRBV4-1 and TRBJ2-2; 7 bases are shared with TRBD1. The V gene's germline CDR1 is MGHRA and CDR2 YSYEKL. The CDR3 runs to 17 residues. V was clipped by 3 bases and J by 2 bases; unmatched bases: 9. The CDR3 reads CASSHTTGNINTGELFF. DNA for the CDR3: TGCGCCAGCAGCCATACGACAGGGAATATTAACACCGGGGAGCTGTTTTTT.

This clonotype was found many times. The gene calls are TRBV20-1 and TRBJ1-3; D unresolved. The CDR3 runs 14 residues. V was shortened by 6 bases and J by 0 bases, with 12 bases between the two germline ends. Germline V lookup: CDR1 DFQATT, CDR2 SNEGSKA (reference sequence). In nucleotides, the CDR3 is TGCAGTGCCCTGGGGTCCATCTCTGGAAACACCATATATTTT. Translation gives CSALGSISGNTIYF.

The chain joins TRBV3-1 to TRBJ1-6; D is undetermined. This CDR3 has 15 residues. Between the trimmed V and J ends, which lost 5 bases and 9 bases, there was a span of 17 bases. Germline CDR1 LGHDT, CDR2 YNNKEL (reference sequence). The CDR3 sequence is CASSSRPRGGSPLHF. As DNA, the CDR3 is TGTGCCAGCAGCTCTCGGCCTCGAGGAGGTTCACCCCTCCACTTT.

This clonotype was seen a few times. The chain links TRBV4-1 to TRBJ1-6; D ambiguous. CDR1 and CDR2 (germline): MGHRA, YSYEKL. V lost 5 bases to trimming and J lost 7 bases, with 15 bases between them. There are 15 residues in the CDR3. This CDR3 reads CASSDRLLGNSPLHF. The CDR3 nucleotides read TGCGCCAGCAGCGACCGACTCTTAGGCAATTCACCCCTCCACTTT.

J is TRBJ1-4 and V is TRBV5-1, with 8 bases matching TRBD1. CDR1 is SGHRS, CDR2 YFSETQ, per germline. The CDR3 is 15 residues long. Trimming removed 4 bases from V and 6 bases from J; junction bases left unmatched: 8. The CDR3 region is CASSGTGGNYEKLFF. CDR3 nucleotide sequence: TGCGCCAGCAGCGGCACAGGGGGAAACTATGAAAAACTGTTTTTT.

This clonotype was seen a few times. V is TRBV30 and J is TRBJ1-2; D is undetermined. CDR3 size: 12 residues. V lost 2 bases, J lost 5 bases, and 9 bases lay in between. Per the germline V gene, CDR1 is GTSNPN and CDR2 is SVGIG (reference sequence). The CDR3 loop is CAWSLTGYGYTF. In DNA form, the CDR3 reads TGTGCCTGGAGTCTGACCGGATATGGCTACACCTTC.

In this sample, this clonotype turned up a few times. The J gene is TRBJ1-5, the V gene TRBV27; D not resolved. Germline CDR1 is MNHEY and CDR2 is SMNVEV (reference sequence). The CDR3 runs 13 residues. V lost 2 bases to trimming and J lost 4 bases, with 6 bases between them. CDR3 sequence (DNA): TGTGCCAGCAGTTTAGACCAGAATCAGCCCCAGCATTTT. This sequence encodes CASSLDQNQPQHF.

This clonotype has just a few counts. The V call is TRBV5-1, the J call TRBJ2-1, with 9 bases identical to TRBD1. This CDR3 contains 15 residues. Germline values: CDR1 SGHRS, CDR2 YFSETQ. V trimming: 4 bases; J trimming: 3 bases; junction bases outside the gene matches: 5. This CDR3 is CASSGTGGYYNEQFF. CDR3 bases: TGCGCCAGCAGCGGAACAGGGGGCTACTACAATGAGCAGTTCTTC.